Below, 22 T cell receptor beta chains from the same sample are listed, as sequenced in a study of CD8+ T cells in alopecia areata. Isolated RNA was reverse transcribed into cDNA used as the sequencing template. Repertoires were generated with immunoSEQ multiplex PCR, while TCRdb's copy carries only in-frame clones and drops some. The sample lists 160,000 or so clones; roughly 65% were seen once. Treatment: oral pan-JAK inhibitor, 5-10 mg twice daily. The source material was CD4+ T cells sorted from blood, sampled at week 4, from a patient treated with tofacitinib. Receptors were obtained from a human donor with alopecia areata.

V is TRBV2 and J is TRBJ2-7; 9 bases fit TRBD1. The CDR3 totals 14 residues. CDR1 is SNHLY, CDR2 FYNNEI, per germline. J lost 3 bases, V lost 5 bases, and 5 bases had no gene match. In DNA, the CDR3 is TGTGCCAGCAGTTGGACAGGGGAAGGCTACGAGCAGTACTTC. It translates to CASSWTGEGYEQYF.

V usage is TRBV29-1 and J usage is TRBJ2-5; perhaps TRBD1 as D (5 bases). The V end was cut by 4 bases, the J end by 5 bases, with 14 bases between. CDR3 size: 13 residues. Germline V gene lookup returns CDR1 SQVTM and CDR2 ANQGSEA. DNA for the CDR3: TGCAGCGTTGCGCGCAGGGTCGGGGAGACCCAGTACTTC. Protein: CSVARRVGETQYF.

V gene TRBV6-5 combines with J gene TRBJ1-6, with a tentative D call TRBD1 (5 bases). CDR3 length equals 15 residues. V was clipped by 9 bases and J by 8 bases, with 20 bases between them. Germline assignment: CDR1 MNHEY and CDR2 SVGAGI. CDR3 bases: TGTGCCAGTACTCCCGGCAGGGCCAACTATTCACCCCTCCACTTT. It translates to CASTPGRANYSPLHF.

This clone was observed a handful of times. CDR3 nucleotides: TGTGCCAGCAGCCAAGGGACAGGGGGCGAGCAGTACTTC. Amino acids: CASSQGTGGEQYF. This chain joins TRBV7-8 and TRBJ2-7; TRBD1 aligns across 11 bases. V was clipped by 5 bases and J by 6 bases; unmatched bases: 3. Germline-derived CDR1 and CDR2 are SGHVS and FQNEAQ. The CDR3 contains 13 residues.

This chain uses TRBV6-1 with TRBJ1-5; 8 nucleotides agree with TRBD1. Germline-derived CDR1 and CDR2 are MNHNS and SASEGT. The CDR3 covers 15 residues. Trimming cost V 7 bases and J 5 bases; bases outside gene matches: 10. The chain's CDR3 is CASTNGQGNYQPQHF. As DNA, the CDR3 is TGTGCCAGCACCAATGGACAGGGCAACTATCAGCCCCAGCATTTT.

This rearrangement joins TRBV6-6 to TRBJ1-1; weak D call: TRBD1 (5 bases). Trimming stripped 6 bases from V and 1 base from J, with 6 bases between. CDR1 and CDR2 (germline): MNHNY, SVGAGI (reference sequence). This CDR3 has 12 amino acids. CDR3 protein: CASSTGNTEAFF. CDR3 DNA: TGTGCCAGCAGCACAGGGAACACTGAAGCTTTCTTT.

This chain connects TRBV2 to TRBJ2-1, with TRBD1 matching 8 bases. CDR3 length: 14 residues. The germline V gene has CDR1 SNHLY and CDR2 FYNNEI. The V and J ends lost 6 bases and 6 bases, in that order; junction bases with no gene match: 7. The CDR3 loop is CASRMDRALNEQFF. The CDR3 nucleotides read TGTGCCAGCAGGATGGACAGGGCTCTCAATGAGCAGTTCTTC.

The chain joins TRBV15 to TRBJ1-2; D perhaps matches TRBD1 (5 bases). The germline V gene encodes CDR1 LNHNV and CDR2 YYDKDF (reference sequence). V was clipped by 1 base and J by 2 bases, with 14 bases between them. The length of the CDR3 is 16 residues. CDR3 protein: CATSRVRGIGNYGYTF. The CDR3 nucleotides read TGTGCCACCAGCAGAGTGCGGGGGATAGGGAACTATGGCTACACCTTC.

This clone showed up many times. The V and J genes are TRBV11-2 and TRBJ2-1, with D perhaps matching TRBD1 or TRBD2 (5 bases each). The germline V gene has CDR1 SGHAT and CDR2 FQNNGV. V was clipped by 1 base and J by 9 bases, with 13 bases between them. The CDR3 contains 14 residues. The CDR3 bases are TGTGCCAGCAGCTTAGGTCAGCTGAGGGGTGAGCAGTTCTTC. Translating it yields CASSLGQLRGEQFF.

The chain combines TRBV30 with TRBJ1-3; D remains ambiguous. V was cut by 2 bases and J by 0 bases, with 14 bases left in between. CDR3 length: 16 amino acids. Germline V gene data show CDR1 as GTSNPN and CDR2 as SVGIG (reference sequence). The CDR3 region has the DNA TGTGCCTGGAGTATGAGGCAGAGACTCTCTGGAAACACCATATATTTT. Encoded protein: CAWSMRQRLSGNTIYF.

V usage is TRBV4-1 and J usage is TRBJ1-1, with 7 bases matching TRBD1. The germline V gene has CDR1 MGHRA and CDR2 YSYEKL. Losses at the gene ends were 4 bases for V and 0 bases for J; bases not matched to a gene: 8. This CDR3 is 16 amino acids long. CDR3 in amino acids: CASSPNRGRMNTEAFF. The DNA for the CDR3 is TGCGCCAGCAGCCCTAACAGGGGCCGTATGAACACTGAAGCTTTCTTT.

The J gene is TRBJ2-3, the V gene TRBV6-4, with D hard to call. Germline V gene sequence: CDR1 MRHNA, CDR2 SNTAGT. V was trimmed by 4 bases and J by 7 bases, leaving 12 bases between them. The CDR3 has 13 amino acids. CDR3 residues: CASSAQTGYTQYF. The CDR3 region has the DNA TGTGCCAGCAGTGCTCAGACCGGGTATACGCAGTATTTT.

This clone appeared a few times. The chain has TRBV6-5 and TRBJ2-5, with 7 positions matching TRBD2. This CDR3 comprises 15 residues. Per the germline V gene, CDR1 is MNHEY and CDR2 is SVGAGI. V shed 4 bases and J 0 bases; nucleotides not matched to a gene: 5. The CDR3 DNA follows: TGTGCCAGCAGTTTGGCGGGGGTTTACCAAGAGACCCAGTACTTC. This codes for CASSLAGVYQETQYF.

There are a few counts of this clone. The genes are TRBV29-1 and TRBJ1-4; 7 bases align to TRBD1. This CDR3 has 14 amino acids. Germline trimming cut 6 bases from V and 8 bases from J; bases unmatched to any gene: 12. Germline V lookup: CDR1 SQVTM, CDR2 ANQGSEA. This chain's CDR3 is CSVEHRGIGEKLFF. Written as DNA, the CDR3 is TGCAGCGTCGAACACAGGGGAATCGGGGAAAAACTGTTTTTT.

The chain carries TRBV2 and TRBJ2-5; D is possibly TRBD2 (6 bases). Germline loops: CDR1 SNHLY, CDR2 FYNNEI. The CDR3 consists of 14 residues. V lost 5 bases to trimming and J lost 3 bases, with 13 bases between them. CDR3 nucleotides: TGTGCCAGCAGTAGGAGGGTCGGAGAAGAGACCCAGTACTTC. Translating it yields CASSRRVGEETQYF.

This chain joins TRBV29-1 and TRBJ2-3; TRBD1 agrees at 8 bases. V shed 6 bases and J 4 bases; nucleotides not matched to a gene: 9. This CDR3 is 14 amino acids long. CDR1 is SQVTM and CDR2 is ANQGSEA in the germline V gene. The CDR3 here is CSVVRTGSADTQYF. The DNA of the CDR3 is TGCAGCGTGGTCCGGACAGGGAGTGCAGATACGCAGTATTTT.

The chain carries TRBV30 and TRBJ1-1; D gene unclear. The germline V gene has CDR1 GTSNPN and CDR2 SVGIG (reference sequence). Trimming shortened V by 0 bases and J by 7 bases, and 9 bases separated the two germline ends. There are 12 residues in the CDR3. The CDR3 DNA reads TGTGCCTGGAGTGTACGGGCAGTTGAAGCTTTCTTT. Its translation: CAWSVRAVEAFF.

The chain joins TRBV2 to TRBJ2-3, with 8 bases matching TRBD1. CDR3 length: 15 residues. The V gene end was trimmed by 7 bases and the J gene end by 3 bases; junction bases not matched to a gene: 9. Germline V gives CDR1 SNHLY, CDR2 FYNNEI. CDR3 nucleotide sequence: TGTGCCAGCAAGAGGCAGGGGGCGCCGACAGATACGCAGTATTTT. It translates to CASKRQGAPTDTQYF.

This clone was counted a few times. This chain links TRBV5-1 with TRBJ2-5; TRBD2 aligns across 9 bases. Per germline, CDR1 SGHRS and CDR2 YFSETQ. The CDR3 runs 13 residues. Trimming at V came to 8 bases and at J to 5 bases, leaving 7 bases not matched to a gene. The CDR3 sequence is CASSLAGKETQYF. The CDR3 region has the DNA TGCGCCAGTTCCCTAGCGGGGAAGGAGACCCAGTACTTC.

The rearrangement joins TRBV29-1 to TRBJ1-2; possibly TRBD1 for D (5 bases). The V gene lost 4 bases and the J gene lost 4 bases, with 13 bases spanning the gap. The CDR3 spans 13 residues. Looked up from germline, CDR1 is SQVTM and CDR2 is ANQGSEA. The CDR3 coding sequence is TGCAGCGTTGGTCGGCAGGGAGGCTATGGCTACACCTTC. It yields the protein CSVGRQGGYGYTF.

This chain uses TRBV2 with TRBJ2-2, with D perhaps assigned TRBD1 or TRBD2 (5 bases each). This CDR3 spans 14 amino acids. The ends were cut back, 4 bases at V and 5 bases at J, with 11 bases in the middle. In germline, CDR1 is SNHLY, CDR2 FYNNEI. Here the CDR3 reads CASSGDGNTGELFF. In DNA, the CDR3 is TGTGCCAGCAGTGGGGACGGAAATACCGGGGAGCTGTTTTTT.

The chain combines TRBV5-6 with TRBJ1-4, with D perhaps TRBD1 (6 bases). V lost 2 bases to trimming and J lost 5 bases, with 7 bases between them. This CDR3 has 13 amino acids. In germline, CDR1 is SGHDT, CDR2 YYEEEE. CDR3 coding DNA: TGTGCCAGCAGCTTCCAGGGGAATGAAAAACTGTTTTTT. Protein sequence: CASSFQGNEKLFF.